This T cell receptor beta chain comes out of a study of CD8 T cells in ankylosing spondylitis. Study-wide points: The study identified a TCR beta motif of seven or eight highly homologous variants that appeared characteristic of ankylosing spondylitis blood. Disease-linked clones proved CD8+ and comparatively uncommon in peripheral blood.

Turning to this clonotype: What it binds is unknown.

TCRdb re-called the 5' RACE reads with MiXCR, one entry per CDR3 protein. The table lists around 340,000 distinct CDR3 sequences, roughly 20% of them singletons. The CDR3 extends over 15 amino acids. V was pared by 1 base and J by 4 bases, with 16 bases between. Germline CDR1 and CDR2: DFQATT and SNEGSKA (reference sequence). The receptor's source is a male donor with ankylosing spondylitis or in good health (not recorded which). V is TRBV20-1 and J is TRBJ1-1; the D gene is possibly TRBD1 (5 bases). Sequenced sample: blood, either unsorted or a sorted T cell fraction (not recorded which). The CDR3 coding sequence is TGCAGTGCTAGAGTGTGGGGGAGCGGGCGCACTGAAGCTTTCTTT. Amino acid sequence: CSARVWGSGRTEAFF.